The present entry profiles one T cell receptor (beta chain) with its context. Its specific antigen is unknown. Base qualities were left out, and no much larger clone turns up one base away. This entry belongs to a study of blood T cell repertoires in COVID-19 (dated by TCRdb to about 2020). The study in broad terms: The collaborator samples originated in the United States, Italy and Spain and spanned the acute and convalescent phases of COVID-19. HLA class I and class II types, where available, came from metadata supplied by the sample provider rather than from assay-based typing. The repertoires were released in a freely available public database meant as a resource for research on the immune response to SARS-CoV-2. Deeply sampled blood TCRbeta repertoires from subjects exposed to, actively infected with, or recovered from COVID-19 were included in the dataset. The sample metadata nearly always contained a de-identified subject ID, COVID-19 status, age in years and sex. The material from the prospective study consisted of cDNA or gDNA derived from T cells, B-cell-depleted T cells, or PBMCs. Samples were obtained from the ongoing ImmuneRACE study (first 160 participants) and from some 1,200 subjects provided by 6 global collaborators.

Study-wide findings and limitations: Clinical and demographic metadata were provided uncurated, with the amount varying by source and participant.

Collaborating institutions collected whole blood in K2EDTA tubes following their own protocols. For TCRbeta analysis, collaborators shipped samples as frozen whole blood, isolated PBMCs, or DNA extracted from either of those sample types. TCRbeta CDR3 regions were amplified from genomic DNA using the immunoSEQ Assay, a bias-controlled multiplex PCR. The source study handled its data this way. The number of nucleated cells in each sample was estimated from the amplification of reference gene primers within the assay. Sequence reads were collapsed and filtered to measure the absolute abundance of every unique TCRbeta CDR3 rearrangement. For each sample, productive Simpson clonality was calculated as the square root of Simpson's diversity index over productive rearrangements. The clones in this table, taken by TCRdb from immuneACCESS, are in-frame only. Not every clone is retained; where verified, under half of the shortfall comes from an unresolved V gene, and the cause of the rest is unknown. Clone size and V and J calls were adopted from that table, with D and trimming inferred from the DNA. This sample gives around 200,000 clones in total; 65% to 90% of them show up just once. The ten largest clones capture 4% to 5.5% of the sample.

V lost 3 bases and J lost 5 bases, and the count of bases not matched to a germline gene is 5. Including cysteine and phenylalanine, the CDR3 has 14 amino acids. Just the 42-base CDR3 DNA is kept, in frame starting at base 1. The CDR1 and CDR2 encoded by the germline V gene are KGHDR and SFDVKD. The rearrangement combines TRBV24-1 with TRBJ2-5, and 7 junction bases match TRBD2. Material for sequencing was peripheral blood. This receptor was identified in a human donor in a cohort sampled during active COVID-19. The CDR3 is CATSDPGGRETQYF. DNA sequence: TGTGCCACCAGTGATCCGGGGGGTAGGGAGACCCAGTACTTC.